This T cell receptor beta chain was obtained from a study of response to subunit inactivated influenza vaccine. MiXCR, run by TCRdb on the RT-PCR reads, gives a single entry per CDR3 protein. This table holds 500,000 or so distinct CDR3 sequences, 15% to 20% found once. The CDR3 is 14 amino acids. The V and J ends lost 0 bases and 0 bases respectively, with 6 bases between them. Germline V CDR1 and CDR2: MNHEY, SVGAGI. Whole-study findings and limits: Seasonal influenza vaccination, on each occasion, was suggested by the authors to recruit few new T cells.

Concerning this clonotype itself: Its antigen is not identified.

The clonotype comes from a man between 50 and 69 years old who received an inactivated influenza vaccine. This sequence joins TRBV6-5 and TRBJ2-7; D is ambiguous. The material sequenced was CD4+ T cells sorted from PBMCs, taken less than 30 months after vaccination. CDR3 protein: CASSYSISSYEQYF. In DNA, the CDR3 is TGTGCCAGCAGTTACTCCATCAGCTCCTACGAGCAGTACTTC.